The rows below give T cell receptor beta chains drawn from one sample of a study of CD8+ T cells in alopecia areata. The method was immunoSEQ multiplex PCR; TCRdb's version includes in-frame clones alone and lacks a portion of them. Of about 120,000 clones in the sample, around 56% were seen once. Source: CD4+ T cells sorted from blood, taken at week 4, from a patient treated with tofacitinib. The receptors originated from a human donor with alopecia areata. Both conserved end residues are part of each CDR3. Fields, in order: CDR3 length, clone size, V gene, D gene, J gene, CDR3 protein, CDR3 DNA. The D gene is left open where the match is weak. Size is stated for part of the rows, as once, few or many counts, or as a class when the clone is expanded.

len: 14; abundance: .; v_gene: TRBV7-9; d_gene: .; j_gene: TRBJ1-5; CDR3aa: CASTLSWGNQPQHF; CDR3nt: TGTGCCAGCACCTTGAGTTGGGGGAACCAGCCCCAGCATTTT
len: 11; abundance: .; v_gene: TRBV29-1; d_gene: .; j_gene: TRBJ1-2; CDR3aa: CSVVLNYGYTF; CDR3nt: TGCAGCGTTGTATTAAACTATGGCTACACCTTC
len: 10; abundance: few; v_gene: TRBV29-1; d_gene: .; j_gene: TRBJ2-3; CDR3aa: CSTESDTQYF; CDR3nt: TGCAGCACGGAGTCAGATACGCAGTATTTT
len: 16; abundance: .; v_gene: TRBV15; d_gene: TRBD2; j_gene: TRBJ2-1; CDR3aa: CATSRGLAVSYNEQFF; CDR3nt: TGTGCCACCAGCAGAGGACTAGCGGTATCCTACAATGAGCAGTTCTTC
len: 14; abundance: few; v_gene: TRBV27; d_gene: .; j_gene: TRBJ1-2; CDR3aa: CASPKTASGYGYTF; CDR3nt: TGTGCCAGCCCCAAGACAGCGTCGGGTTATGGCTACACCTTC
len: 16; abundance: once; v_gene: TRBV23-1; d_gene: .; j_gene: TRBJ1-2; CDR3aa: CASSQWVGKVNYGYTF; CDR3nt: TGCGCCAGCAGTCAATGGGTCGGGAAGGTTAACTATGGCTACACCTTC
len: 13; abundance: .; v_gene: TRBV30; d_gene: TRBD1; j_gene: TRBJ1-1; CDR3aa: CAWSEYRGTEAFF; CDR3nt: TGTGCCTGGAGCGAGTACAGGGGCACTGAAGCTTTCTTT
len: 16; abundance: .; v_gene: TRBV4-1; d_gene: .; j_gene: TRBJ1-6; CDR3aa: CASSHVGGKDNSPLHF; CDR3nt: TGCGCCAGCAGCCATGTCGGGGGTAAGGATAATTCACCCCTCCACTTT
len: 11; abundance: .; v_gene: TRBV30; d_gene: .; j_gene: TRBJ1-2; CDR3aa: CAWKGSQFLTF; CDR3nt: TGTGCCTGGAAAGGAAGCCAGTTCTTGACCTTC
len: 12; abundance: few; v_gene: TRBV29-1; d_gene: .; j_gene: TRBJ2-7; CDR3aa: CSVQLDGYEQYF; CDR3nt: TGCAGCGTTCAACTGGACGGGTACGAGCAGTACTTC
len: 12; abundance: few; v_gene: TRBV29-1; d_gene: .; j_gene: TRBJ1-1; CDR3aa: CSVSDRNTEAFF; CDR3nt: TGCAGCGTGTCCGACCGGAACACTGAAGCTTTCTTT
len: 15; abundance: .; v_gene: TRBV7-9; d_gene: TRBD1; j_gene: TRBJ2-5; CDR3aa: CASSLSQGVQETQYF; CDR3nt: TGTGCCAGCAGCTTATCACAGGGGGTCCAAGAGACCCAGTACTTC
len: 13; abundance: .; v_gene: TRBV7-9; d_gene: TRBD1; j_gene: TRBJ1-1; CDR3aa: CASSSGQGLEAFF; CDR3nt: TGTGCCAGCAGCTCCGGACAGGGCCTTGAAGCTTTCTTT
len: 16; abundance: .; v_gene: TRBV27; d_gene: TRBD1; j_gene: TRBJ2-7; CDR3aa: CASSLSGQGGTYEQYF; CDR3nt: TGTGCCAGCAGTTTATCGGGACAGGGAGGTACCTACGAGCAGTACTTC
len: 10; abundance: .; v_gene: TRBV30; d_gene: .; j_gene: TRBJ2-5; CDR3aa: CAWSRETQYF; CDR3nt: TGTGCCTGGAGTAGGGAGACCCAGTACTTC
len: 12; abundance: few; v_gene: TRBV29-1; d_gene: .; j_gene: TRBJ2-7; CDR3aa: CSVELRSYEQYF; CDR3nt: TGCAGCGTTGAGCTTCGGAGCTACGAGCAGTACTTC
len: 12; abundance: .; v_gene: TRBV30; d_gene: TRBD1; j_gene: TRBJ1-1; CDR3aa: CAWSLDRGKAFF; CDR3nt: TGTGCCTGGAGCCTGGACAGGGGGAAAGCTTTCTTT
len: 15; abundance: .; v_gene: TRBV30; d_gene: TRBD1; j_gene: TRBJ1-5; CDR3aa: CAWSAPDRARQPQHF; CDR3nt: TGTGCCTGGAGTGCCCCTGACAGGGCGAGACAGCCCCAGCATTTT
len: 19; abundance: .; v_gene: TRBV11-2; d_gene: .; j_gene: TRBJ1-1; CDR3aa: CASSLRALGLYNMNTEAFF; CDR3nt: TGTGCCAGCAGCTTAAGGGCGCTTGGTCTTTACAACATGAACACTGAAGCTTTCTTT
len: 16; abundance: .; v_gene: TRBV4-2; d_gene: TRBD2; j_gene: TRBJ2-7; CDR3aa: CASSQAQGTSSYEQYF; CDR3nt: TGTGCCAGCAGCCAAGCCCAGGGGACTAGCTCCTACGAGCAGTACTTC
len: 15; abundance: .; v_gene: TRBV5-1; d_gene: TRBD2; j_gene: TRBJ2-7; CDR3aa: CASSPGTSGTLEQYF; CDR3nt: TGCGCCAGCAGCCCCGGGACTAGCGGTACCCTCGAGCAGTACTTC
len: 13; abundance: .; v_gene: TRBV29-1; d_gene: .; j_gene: TRBJ2-3; CDR3aa: CSSDGGSTDTQYF; CDR3nt: TGCAGCTCCGATGGCGGGAGCACAGATACGCAGTATTTT
len: 13; abundance: .; v_gene: TRBV30; d_gene: .; j_gene: TRBJ1-2; CDR3aa: CAWSGTSHYGYTF; CDR3nt: TGTGCCTGGAGTGGCACCTCCCACTATGGCTACACCTTC
len: 11; abundance: .; v_gene: TRBV6-6; d_gene: .; j_gene: TRBJ2-7; CDR3aa: CASSAGYEQYF; CDR3nt: TGTGCCAGCAGTGCCGGTTACGAGCAGTACTTC
len: 16; abundance: few; v_gene: TRBV11-2; d_gene: .; j_gene: TRBJ1-1; CDR3aa: CASSLLSGTPNTEAFF; CDR3nt: TGTGCCAGCAGCTTATTATCTGGGACACCTAACACTGAAGCTTTCTTT
len: 12; abundance: .; v_gene: TRBV29-1; d_gene: .; j_gene: TRBJ1-5; CDR3aa: CSVDLGNQPQHF; CDR3nt: TGCAGCGTTGATCTGGGCAATCAGCCCCAGCATTTT
len: 13; abundance: .; v_gene: TRBV5-1; d_gene: TRBD1; j_gene: TRBJ1-1; CDR3aa: CASRRQGNTEAFF; CDR3nt: TGCGCCAGCAGGCGACAGGGTAACACTGAAGCTTTCTTT
len: 14; abundance: .; v_gene: TRBV19; d_gene: .; j_gene: TRBJ2-1; CDR3aa: CASSPQTQWNEQFF; CDR3nt: TGTGCCAGTAGTCCCCAGACCCAGTGGAATGAGCAGTTCTTC
len: 17; abundance: .; v_gene: TRBV19; d_gene: TRBD2; j_gene: TRBJ2-2; CDR3aa: CASTPGPGGSNTGELFF; CDR3nt: TGTGCCAGTACCCCAGGTCCGGGGGGTTCTAACACCGGGGAGCTGTTTTTT
len: 14; abundance: .; v_gene: TRBV6-1; d_gene: TRBD1; j_gene: TRBJ1-2; CDR3aa: CASTPRQGGYGYTF; CDR3nt: TGTGCCAGCACCCCGCGACAGGGGGGCTATGGCTACACCTTC
len: 13; abundance: .; v_gene: TRBV30; d_gene: .; j_gene: TRBJ1-2; CDR3aa: CAWSVGGGNGYTF; CDR3nt: TGTGCCTGGAGTGTAGGAGGGGGTAATGGCTACACCTTC
len: 14; abundance: .; v_gene: TRBV6-6; d_gene: .; j_gene: TRBJ2-5; CDR3aa: CASSMEGEWETQYF; CDR3nt: TGTGCCAGCAGCATGGAGGGGGAGTGGGAGACCCAGTACTTC
len: 13; abundance: once; v_gene: TRBV25-1; d_gene: .; j_gene: TRBJ2-7; CDR3aa: CASSEGASYEQYF; CDR3nt: TGTGCCAGCAGTGAAGGGGCTTCCTACGAGCAGTACTTC
len: 16; abundance: .; v_gene: TRBV9; d_gene: TRBD1; j_gene: TRBJ1-2; CDR3aa: CASSRRGDSANYGYTF; CDR3nt: TGTGCCAGCAGCCGTAGGGGGGACAGCGCTAACTATGGCTACACCTTC
len: 10; abundance: .; v_gene: TRBV29-1; d_gene: .; j_gene: TRBJ2-1; CDR3aa: CSVGFDEQFF; CDR3nt: TGCAGCGTTGGTTTTGATGAGCAGTTCTTC
len: 14; abundance: once; v_gene: TRBV2; d_gene: .; j_gene: TRBJ1-2; CDR3aa: CASSQQGRLAGYTF; CDR3nt: TGTGCCAGCAGCCAACAGGGACGGCTGGCTGGCTACACCTTC
len: 11; abundance: .; v_gene: TRBV4-1; d_gene: .; j_gene: TRBJ2-1; CDR3aa: CASSQEVEQFF; CDR3nt: TGCGCCAGCAGCCAAGAGGTTGAGCAGTTCTTC
len: 13; abundance: few; v_gene: TRBV29-1; d_gene: .; j_gene: TRBJ1-1; CDR3aa: CSVVNRLNTEAFF; CDR3nt: TGCAGCGTTGTAAACAGATTGAACACTGAAGCTTTCTTT
len: 15; abundance: .; v_gene: TRBV7-3; d_gene: TRBD1; j_gene: TRBJ1-2; CDR3aa: CASSSMTGGSYGYTF; CDR3nt: TGTGCCAGCAGCTCTATGACAGGGGGGAGCTATGGCTACACCTTC
len: 16; abundance: .; v_gene: TRBV6-5; d_gene: .; j_gene: TRBJ2-3; CDR3aa: CASSYGTGWDTDTQYF; CDR3nt: TGTGCCAGCAGTTACGGTACAGGGTGGGACACAGATACGCAGTATTTT